These T cell receptor beta chains were read from a single sample in a study of blood T cell repertoires in COVID-19. The assay was immunoSEQ multiplex PCR, and TCRdb's table has in-frame clones only and misses some. The data hold 210,000 or so clones, with about 87% observed a single time. The sample was peripheral blood. The receptors here all came from a man aged 30-40 years with COVID-19, enrolled during active disease. Both conserved end residues are part of each CDR3. The D gene is left open where the match is weak. Part of the rows lack a size; the others show once, few, many or a class for expanded clones.

j_call clone_size d_call v_call cdr3_aa cdr3_nt
TRBJ1-6 - - TRBV3-1/TRBV3-2 CASSQMEMGSPLHF TGTGCCAGCAGCCAAATGGAGATGGGTTCACCCCTCCACTTT
TRBJ2-1 - TRBD2 TRBV6-5 CASSQYSGSKNEQFF TGTGCCAGCAGTCAGTACAGCGGGAGTAAGAATGAGCAGTTCTTC
TRBJ2-1 - TRBD2 TRBV27 CASSLLASGGIEQFF TGTGCCAGCAGCCTTCTAGCTAGCGGGGGTATTGAGCAGTTCTTC
TRBJ2-2 - TRBD2 TRBV5-1 CASSLELAGGPLGELFF TGCGCCAGCAGCTTGGAACTAGCGGGAGGGCCGCTCGGGGAGCTGTTTTTT
TRBJ1-1 - TRBD1 TRBV30 CAWTGTGGTEAFF TGTGCCTGGACCGGGACAGGGGGCACTGAAGCTTTCTTT
TRBJ2-1 - TRBD1 TRBV25-1 CASSDSGTATNEQFF TGTGCCAGCAGCGATTCCGGGACAGCCACTAATGAGCAGTTCTTC
TRBJ2-7 - TRBD1 TRBV11-2 CASSLGATGGLEQYF TGTGCCAGCAGCTTAGGGGCGACAGGGGGCCTCGAGCAGTACTTC
TRBJ1-2 - TRBD1 TRBV27 CASSLSRYPGTGVGGYTF TGTGCCAGCAGTTTATCCCGATACCCCGGGACAGGGGTGGGAGGCTACACCTTC
TRBJ1-2 once TRBD1 TRBV7-9 CASSAGTGLSFKDRYGYTF TGTGCCAGCAGCGCCGGGACAGGGTTATCGTTTAAAGATCGGTATGGCTACACCTTC
TRBJ2-7 - - TRBV7-9 CASSPRAGSSYEQYF TGTGCCAGCAGCCCCAGGGCAGGGTCCTCCTACGAGCAGTACTTC
TRBJ1-3 - - TRBV12-3/TRBV12-4 CASSLSDTIYF TGTGCCAGCAGTTTATCGGACACCATATATTTT
TRBJ2-7 - - TRBV30 CAYARELIYEQYF TGTGCCTACGCGCGGGAATTGATCTACGAGCAGTACTTC
TRBJ2-1 - TRBD2 TRBV24-1 CATSGILGTSGTNEQFF TGTGCCACCAGTGGCATTCTTGGGACTAGCGGGACTAATGAGCAGTTCTTC
TRBJ1-6 once - TRBV28 CASADSGTPINTLHF TGTGCCAGCGCGGATTCCGGGACACCCATTAATACCCTCCACTTT
TRBJ1-2 - - TRBV6-5 CASTQLTGNYGYTF TGTGCCAGTACTCAGCTGACAGGAAACTATGGCTACACCTTC
TRBJ2-1 - TRBD1 TRBV5-5 CASRSTGQSSYNEQFF TGTGCCAGCAGATCCACGGGACAGAGCTCCTACAATGAGCAGTTCTTC
TRBJ2-7 - - TRBV28 CASSLSGRVYEQYF TGTGCCAGCAGTTTATCGGGTAGAGTATACGAGCAGTACTTC
TRBJ2-1 - TRBD1 TRBV15 CATSRDGRGLFNEQFF TGTGCCACCAGCAGAGATGGCAGGGGGCTTTTCAATGAGCAGTTCTTC
TRBJ1-5 - - TRBV19 CASRGHRNQPQHF TGTGCCAGTAGGGGACACCGCAATCAGCCCCAGCATTTT
TRBJ1-5 - - TRBV19 CASMRGSGNQPQHF TGTGCCAGTATGCGGGGGTCCGGGAATCAGCCCCAGCATTTT
TRBJ1-2 - TRBD1 TRBV5-4 CASSLGPRRGQGSGYGYTF TGTGCCAGCAGCTTGGGTCCGAGACGGGGACAGGGGAGTGGGTATGGCTACACCTTC
TRBJ2-1 - TRBD2 TRBV6-2/TRBV6-3 CASSSGLNRRDEQFF TGTGCCAGCAGCTCGGGACTAAATCGCCGGGATGAGCAGTTCTTC
TRBJ1-2 - TRBD1 TRBV19 CASSTGTGDYGYTF TGTGCCAGTAGTACAGGGACAGGGGACTATGGCTACACCTTC
TRBJ1-2 - TRBD1 TRBV4-3 CASSPGTGLGYGYTF TGCGCCAGCAGCCCCGGGACAGGCCTGGGCTATGGCTACACCTTC
TRBJ1-2 - - TRBV19 CASSIPGATGYGYTF TGTGCCAGTAGTATACCAGGGGCGACTGGCTATGGCTACACCTTC
TRBJ1-2 - TRBD1 TRBV27 CASSRGQGVGGYTF TGTGCCAGCAGCCGCGGGCAGGGGGTGGGTGGCTACACCTTC